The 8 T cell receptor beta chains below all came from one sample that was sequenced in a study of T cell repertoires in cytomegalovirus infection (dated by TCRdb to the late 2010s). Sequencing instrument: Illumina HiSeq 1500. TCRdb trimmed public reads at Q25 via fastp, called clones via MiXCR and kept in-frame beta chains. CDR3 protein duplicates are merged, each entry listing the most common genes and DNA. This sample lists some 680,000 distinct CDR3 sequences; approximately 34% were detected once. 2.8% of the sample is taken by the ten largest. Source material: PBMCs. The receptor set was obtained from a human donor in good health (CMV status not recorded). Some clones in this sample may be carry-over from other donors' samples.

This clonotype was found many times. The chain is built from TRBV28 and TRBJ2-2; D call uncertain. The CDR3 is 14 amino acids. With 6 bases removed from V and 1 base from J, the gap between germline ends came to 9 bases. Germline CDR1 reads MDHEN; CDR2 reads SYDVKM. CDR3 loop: CASSLILNTGELFF. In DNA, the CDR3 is TGTGCCAGCAGCCTTATCTTGAACACCGGGGAGCTGTTTTTT.

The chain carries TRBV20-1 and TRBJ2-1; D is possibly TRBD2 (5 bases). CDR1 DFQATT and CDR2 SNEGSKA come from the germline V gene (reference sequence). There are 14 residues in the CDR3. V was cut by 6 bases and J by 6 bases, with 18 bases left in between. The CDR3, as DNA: TGCAGTGCGCGCCTGAGGGTCGAAGCCAATGAGCAGTTCTTC. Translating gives CSARLRVEANEQFF.

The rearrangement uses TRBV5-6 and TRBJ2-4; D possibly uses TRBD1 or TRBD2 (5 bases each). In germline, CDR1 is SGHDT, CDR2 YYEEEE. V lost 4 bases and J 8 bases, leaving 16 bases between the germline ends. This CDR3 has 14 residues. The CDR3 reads CASSLGPGNDIQYF. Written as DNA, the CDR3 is TGTGCCAGCAGCCTGGGACCAGGCAATGACATTCAGTACTTC.

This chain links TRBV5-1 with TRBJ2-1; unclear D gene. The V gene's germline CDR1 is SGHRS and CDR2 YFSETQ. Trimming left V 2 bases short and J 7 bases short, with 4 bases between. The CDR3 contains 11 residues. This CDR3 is CASSFENEQFF. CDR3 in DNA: TGCGCCAGCAGCTTCGAAAATGAGCAGTTCTTC.

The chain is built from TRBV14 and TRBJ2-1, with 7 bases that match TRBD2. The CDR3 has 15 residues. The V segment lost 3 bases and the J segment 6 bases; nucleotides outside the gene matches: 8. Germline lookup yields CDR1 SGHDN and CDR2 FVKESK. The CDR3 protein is CASSHERGSLNEQFF. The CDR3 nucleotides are TGTGCCAGCAGCCATGAGCGGGGTAGCCTCAATGAGCAGTTCTTC.

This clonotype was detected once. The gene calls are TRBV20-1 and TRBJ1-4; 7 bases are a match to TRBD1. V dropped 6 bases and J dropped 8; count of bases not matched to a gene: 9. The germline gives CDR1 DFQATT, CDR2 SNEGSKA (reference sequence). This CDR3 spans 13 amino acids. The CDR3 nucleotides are TGCAGTGCCCTCAGACAGGGCACGGAAAAACTGTTTTTT. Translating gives CSALRQGTEKLFF.

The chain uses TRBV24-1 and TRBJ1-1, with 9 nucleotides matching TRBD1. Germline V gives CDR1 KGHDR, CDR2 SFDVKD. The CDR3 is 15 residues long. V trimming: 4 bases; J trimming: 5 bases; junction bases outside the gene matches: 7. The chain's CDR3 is CATSDSGQGITEAFF. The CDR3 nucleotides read TGTGCCACCAGTGACTCGGGACAGGGCATAACTGAAGCTTTCTTT.

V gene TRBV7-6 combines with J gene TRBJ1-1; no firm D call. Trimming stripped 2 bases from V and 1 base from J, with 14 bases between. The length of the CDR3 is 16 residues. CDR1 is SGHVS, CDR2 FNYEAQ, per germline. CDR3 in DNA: TGTGCCAGCAGCTTACTGTCGAGGCGGGGGAACACTGAAGCTTTCTTT. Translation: CASSLLSRRGNTEAFF.